This section outlines one TCR beta chain sequence together with its context. How the authors handled the data: Amplification of reference gene primers was used by the study to estimate nucleated cell counts. Repertoires were generated with immunoSEQ multiplex PCR, while TCRdb's copy carries only in-frame clones and drops some. Clone size and V and J calls were adopted from that table, with D and trimming inferred from the DNA. Of about 240,000 clones listed, around 85% are singletons. This entry is derived from a study of blood T cell repertoires in COVID-19. Across the study: From the United States, Italy and Spain came samples of acute and convalescent COVID-19. From T cells, B-cell-depleted T cells, or PBMCs came the material, which was cDNA or gDNA.

Germline values: CDR1 LNHDA, CDR2 SQIVND (reference sequence). CDR3 length: 15 amino acids. Germline trimming cut 3 bases from V and 3 bases from J; bases unmatched to any gene: 5. V gene TRBV19 combines with J gene TRBJ1-5, with TRBD1 identical over 7 bases. This receptor was identified in a woman aged 60 to 75 with active or convalescent COVID-19. Specimen: peripheral blood. CDR3 loop: CASSISRGINQPQHF. In DNA form, the CDR3 reads TGTGCCAGTAGTATTTCCAGGGGGATCAATCAGCCCCAGCATTTT.